The text below deals with one T cell receptor beta chain. This clone's antigen is unknown. No qualities accompany the bases; no much larger clone lies one base away. The data belong to a study of T-cell memory formation after mild COVID-19 (dated by TCRdb to about 2021). As for the study more broadly: Most TCR sequence clusters were specific to one of the two donors. T-cell clones expanding and contracting after mild COVID-19 in two donors were tracked by longitudinal TCRalpha and TCRbeta repertoire sequencing. The cohort comprised two young, previously healthy adult volunteers, one female and one male.

PBMCs were isolated by Ficoll-Paque density gradient centrifugation. What the work shows at the level of the full study, not this receptor alone: Contracting CD4+ clones were located mainly in the CM and EM memory subsets, whereas CD8+ clones were found to be enriched in EMRA. Only a couple of mild cases were covered in the study, and larger cohorts including severe cases with pre-infection samples were considered necessary. SARS-CoV-2 specificity of the second-wave clones peaking on day 37 was not confirmed. Some responding clones were detected in pre-infection memory, suggesting pre-existing cross-reactive memory T cells joined the SARS-CoV-2 response. Clones that contracted from day 15 to 85 showed balanced CD4/CD8 phenotypes, whereas a second wave of clones that expanded from day 15 to 37 leaned towards CD4+.

The germline V end is reduced by 2 bases and the J end by 0 bases; junction bases left unmatched: 8. From the cysteine through the phenylalanine, the CDR3 covers 18 amino acids. The only DNA kept is the CDR3, 54 bases in frame from the first base. CDR1 MGHRA and CDR2 YSYEKL were looked up in the germline V gene. TCRdb shows the sequencer as Illumina NovaSeq 6000. cDNA libraries for TCRalpha and TCRbeta were prepared by 5'RACE using constant-segment primers, with sample barcodes and unique molecular identifiers added. Trizol reagent was used to extract RNA from every sample. The libraries were amplified in two PCR steps, and the second step added a second sample barcode and Illumina TruSeq adapters. Libraries were sequenced on an Illumina NovaSeq with 2 x 150 bp paired-end reads. In the authors' own workflow: With migec v1.2.7, reads were demultiplexed and then collapsed into UMI-guided consensus sequences. Using mixcr v2.1.11, UMI consensuses were aligned to TRA and TRB V and J templates and then assembled into clonotypes. Expanded or contracted clonotypes were those called significant by both edgeR and NoisET, with noise models trained on biological replicates. For edgeR calls, the cutoffs were a false discovery rate-adjusted p below 0.01 and a log2 fold-change threshold of 1. As an exploratory analysis of dynamics, PCA with hierarchical clustering was applied to max-normalized trajectories of the 1000 most abundant clonotypes. Separately sequenced CD4+ and CD8+ repertoires were used to assign the CD4 or CD8 phenotype of responding clones. TCRdb ran its own pipeline on the public reads, namely fastp trimming at Q25 and MiXCR clone calling, and kept in-frame beta chains. Rows are combined by CDR3 protein, so each entry shows the most common genes and DNA. The V and J calls, along with clone size, are taken from TCRdb and not from the paper's own processing. The sample table lists about 160,000 distinct CDR3 sequences, less than 40% of them with a count of one. The top ten constitute about 12% of the sample.

The sample taken for sequencing was PBMCs or a T cell subset sorted from them (not recorded which). The chain is made from TRBV4-1 and TRBJ2-2, with 8 bases aligning to TRBD2. The source of this sequence is an adult woman who had mild COVID-19 (a few samples of this study predate the infection). The sample titles of this study are shuffled in the database, so cell type and time point are left out; the donor was told from shared clones. The CDR3 protein: CASSQLPAGVTNTGELFF. The nucleotides are TGCGCCAGCAGCCAACTACCAGCGGGGGTAACGAACACCGGGGAGCTGTTTTTT.